The 4 T cell receptor beta chains below come from one sample, sequenced in a study of blood T cell repertoires in COVID-19. Profiling relied on immunoSEQ multiplex PCR, and the TCRdb table lists in-frame clones only, not all of them. The sample includes over 120,000 clones, roughly 83% seen only once; the top ten take about 2.9%. Material for sequencing was peripheral blood. The receptors were gathered from an elderly woman with acute or convalescent COVID-19.

The chain recombines TRBV5-1 with TRBJ1-6; a possible D gene is TRBD1 (5 bases). Germline V gene sequence: CDR1 SGHRS, CDR2 YFSETQ. Trimming left V 2 bases short and J 5 bases short, with 8 bases between. The CDR3 runs 14 residues. CDR3 sequence (DNA): TGCGCCAGCAGCTTAAGCAGGGATAATTCACCCCTCCACTTT. This codes for CASSLSRDNSPLHF.

This clone was picked up a small number of times. The chain has TRBV18 and TRBJ1-3; the D is unclear. The V end was cut by 6 bases, the J end by 0 bases, with 15 bases between. The CDR3 is 16 residues long. The germline V gene has CDR1 KGHSH and CDR2 LQKENI. CDR3 coding DNA: TGTGCCAGCTCCCCGGGAAGGCCTAGCTCTGGAAACACCATATATTTT. Translated, it gives CASSPGRPSSGNTIYF.

The chain couples TRBV2 to TRBJ1-2; 8 bases fit TRBD1. The V and J ends lost 6 bases and 7 bases, in that order; junction bases with no gene match: 10. The germline CDR1 and CDR2 sequences are SNHLY and FYNNEI. This CDR3 comprises 14 residues. The CDR3 region is CASSLGQGAGGYTF. The CDR3 DNA reads TGTGCCAGCAGCCTAGGTCAGGGGGCAGGTGGCTACACCTTC.

The chain links TRBV9 to TRBJ2-3, with D maybe TRBD2 (6 bases). Trimming pared 4 bases from V and 3 bases from J, leaving 15 bases between. Germline V gene sequence: CDR1 SGDLS, CDR2 YYNGEE. This CDR3 has 15 amino acids. Here the CDR3 DNA reads TGTGCCAGCAGCCTTAGCGGCACGGGGACAGATACGCAGTATTTT. It codes for CASSLSGTGTDTQYF. Supplemented by reference TRBV9 and TRBJ2-3, the full variable domain reads DSGVTQTPKHLITATGQRVTLRCSPRSGDLSVYWYQQSLDQGLQFLIQYYNGEERAKGNILERFSAQQFPDLHSELNLSSLELGDSALYFCASSLSGTGTDTQYFGPGTRLTVL.